One and the same sample provided the 15 T cell receptor beta chains below, sequenced in a study of T cell repertoires in cytomegalovirus infection. TCRdb re-derived calls from the reads in MiXCR, one entry per CDR3 protein. Found here are about 530,000 distinct CDR3 sequences, around 27% of them singletons; the top ten hold under 15%. Sequenced material: PBMCs. These receptor sequences come from a human donor in good health (CMV status not recorded). Some clones in this sample may be carry-over from other donors' samples.

The sample holds many counts of this clonotype. The genes are TRBV7-2 and TRBJ1-5, with 7 bases that match TRBD1. With V trimmed by 5 bases and J by 4 bases, 8 bases remained unmatched. CDR1 is SGHTA, CDR2 FQGNSA, per germline. This CDR3 spans 15 amino acids. The DNA of the CDR3 is TGTGCCAGCAGCCCCTCGGGACAGAGAAATCAGCCCCAGCATTTT. Amino acids: CASSPSGQRNQPQHF.

There are a few counts of this clonotype. The V and J genes are TRBV7-9 and TRBJ2-7, with D hard to call. The CDR3 is made up of 12 amino acids. Trimming pared 3 bases from V and 3 bases from J, leaving 6 bases between. The germline CDR1 and CDR2 sequences are SEHNR and FQNEAQ (reference sequence). The CDR3 protein is CASSFAGYEQYF. CDR3 in DNA: TGTGCCAGCAGCTTCGCCGGCTACGAGCAGTACTTC.

This rearrangement joins TRBV27 to TRBJ2-1, with D possibly TRBD2 on 5 matching bases. The CDR3 sequence is 13 residues long. V lost 7 bases and J 8 bases, leaving 15 bases between the germline ends. The germline V gene has CDR1 MNHEY and CDR2 SMNVEV (reference sequence). CDR3 nucleotide sequence: TGTGCCAGCACGTCAGCACCGGACTATGAGCAGTTCTTC. This translates into CASTSAPDYEQFF.

The J gene is TRBJ1-6, the V gene TRBV10-3; 10 positions match TRBD1. V lost 2 bases and J lost 8; bases outside the gene matches: 3. The V gene's germline CDR1 is ENHRY and CDR2 SYGVKD. This CDR3 has 15 amino acids. CDR3 in DNA: TGTGCCATCAGTGAGGGGACAGGGGAGTATTCACCCCTCCACTTT. Residues: CAISEGTGEYSPLHF.

This clonotype is a singleton in its sample. The J gene is TRBJ2-3, the V gene TRBV6-2 or TRBV6-3, with D hard to call. The CDR3 is made up of 15 amino acids. V shed 2 bases and J shed 2 bases, with 11 bases lying between them. Germline CDR1 MNHEY, CDR2 SVGEGT. DNA of the CDR3: TGTGCCAGCAGTTACGGGTACAGAAACACAGATACGCAGTATTTT. Translated: CASSYGYRNTDTQYF.

The rearrangement joins TRBV11-2 to TRBJ1-2; 7 nucleotides align to TRBD1. Trimming removed 0 bases from V and 7 bases from J; junction bases left unmatched: 20. Germline assignment: CDR1 SGHAT and CDR2 FQNNGV. The length of the CDR3 is 19 residues. The CDR3 DNA follows: TGTGCCAGCAGCTTAGATCCAGTCGGCAGGGGGGTATCAAATTCTGGCTACACCTTC. Its protein is CASSLDPVGRGVSNSGYTF.

This clonotype showed up just a few times. V is TRBV28 and J is TRBJ2-7; a possible D gene is TRBD2 (5 bases). This CDR3 comprises 15 residues. The germline V and J ends were trimmed by 2 bases and 5 bases, with 16 bases remaining between them. Germline CDR1 MDHEN, CDR2 SYDVKM. CDR3 in DNA: TGTGCCAGCAGTTTAATGGTCGCTGCGGGCAACGAGCAGTACTTC. Residues: CASSLMVAAGNEQYF.

The chain links TRBV6-5 to TRBJ2-7; TRBD2 aligns across 8 bases. V was clipped by 7 bases and J by 0 bases; unmatched bases: 5. CDR3 length: 14 amino acids. The germline V gene encodes CDR1 MNHEY and CDR2 SVGAGI. The CDR3 DNA is TGTGCCAGCACGGCGGGAGGAACCTCCTACGAGCAGTACTTC. This codes for CASTAGGTSYEQYF.

The chain is built from TRBV6-5 and TRBJ1-6; weak D call: TRBD1 (5 bases). CDR3 length: 16 amino acids. V was cut by 2 bases and J by 6 bases, with 14 bases left in between. The germline V gene has CDR1 MNHEY and CDR2 SVGAGI. In DNA, the CDR3 is TGTGCCAGCAGTTACGAGGGCAGGCAGGGTAATTCACCCCTCCACTTT. Amino acids: CASSYEGRQGNSPLHF.

Only a few counts were recorded for this clonotype. V is TRBV28 and J is TRBJ1-2; D remains unclear. The CDR3 is 13 residues long. CDR1 is MDHEN, CDR2 SYDVKM, per germline. V lost 6 bases, J lost 2 bases, and 10 bases lay in between. DNA of the CDR3: TGTGCCAGCAGAGAATCTTCGAACTATGGCTACACCTTC. It codes for CASRESSNYGYTF.

The chain couples TRBV24-1 to TRBJ1-5; D uncertain. Germline lookup yields CDR1 KGHDR and CDR2 SFDVKD. Trimming took off 8 bases at V and 1 base at J, with 11 bases between the two ends. The CDR3 contains 14 residues. CDR3 in amino acids: CATKSRASNQPQHF. The CDR3 bases are TGTGCCACCAAGTCGAGGGCGAGCAATCAGCCCCAGCATTTT.

The chain recombines TRBV7-8 with TRBJ2-7, with 13 positions matching TRBD2. Trimming took 5 bases from V and 4 from J; bases not matched to a gene: 17. The CDR3 extends over 19 amino acids. Germline CDR1 SGHVS, CDR2 FQNEAQ. CDR3 sequence reads: CASSPYVLRTSGSRYEQYF. The DNA of the CDR3 is TGTGCCAGCAGCCCATACGTCCTTCGGACTAGCGGGAGTAGGTACGAGCAGTACTTC.

CDR3 sequence (DNA): TGCAGCGCCCGGGACAGCCGAAGGATCCGAAATGGCTACACCTTC. Its translation is CSARDSRRIRNGYTF. The V gene is TRBV29-1, the J gene TRBJ1-2; the match to TRBD1 covers 7 bases. V shed 7 bases and J 6 bases; nucleotides not matched to a gene: 17. Germline V gives CDR1 SQVTM, CDR2 ANQGSEA. CDR3 size: 15 residues.

By its share, this clonotype is medium-sized. The CDR3 nucleotides read TGTGCCAGCAGCCAGGACAGGGTTGGCGGCTACACCTTC. Its protein is CASSQDRVGGYTF. The gene calls are TRBV7-2 and TRBJ1-2, with 8 bases fitting TRBD1. Trimming cost V 5 bases and J 8 bases; bases outside gene matches: 7. The CDR3 extends over 13 amino acids. The germline CDR1 and CDR2 sequences are SGHTA and FQGNSA.

This clonotype occurred a few times. The chain has TRBV19 and TRBJ1-5; 10 positions match TRBD1. The germline V gene has CDR1 LNHDA and CDR2 SQIVND (reference sequence). Trimming cost V 7 bases and J 5 bases; bases outside gene matches: 14. There are 17 residues in the CDR3. The CDR3 sequence is CASIRRTGGNVDQPQHF. Here the CDR3 DNA reads TGTGCCAGTATCAGACGGACAGGGGGAAATGTGGATCAGCCCCAGCATTTT.